What follows are 25 T cell receptor beta chains derived from one specimen sequenced in a study of blood T cell repertoires in COVID-19. Assay used: immunoSEQ multiplex PCR; TCRdb lists only in-frame clones, some missing. Altogether around 90,000 clones are present, 75% to 85% being singletons, with the ten largest covering roughly 19%. The sequencing sample was made of peripheral blood. These receptors originate from a human donor in a cohort sampled during active COVID-19.

By frequency in the sample, this clone is medium-sized. The chain links TRBV19 to TRBJ1-1; 7 bases fit TRBD1. With V trimmed by 5 bases and J by 3 bases, 6 bases remained unmatched. Germline V CDR1 and CDR2: LNHDA, SQIVND (reference sequence). The CDR3 is made up of 14 amino acids. CDR3 in amino acids: CASSSGTDYTEAFF. CDR3 nucleotides: TGTGCCAGTAGTTCCGGGACAGATTACACTGAAGCTTTCTTT.

The chain is built from TRBV5-1 and TRBJ1-4, with 8 bases that match TRBD1. Germline V CDR1 and CDR2: SGHRS, YFSETQ. The trim removed 2 bases at V and 7 bases at J, leaving 7 bases unmatched. The CDR3 runs 15 residues. CDR3 residues: CASSLLTGEAEKLFF. The CDR3 nucleotides read TGCGCCAGCAGCTTACTGACAGGGGAGGCTGAAAAACTGTTTTTT.

This chain uses TRBV7-2 with TRBJ2-7; TRBD2 aligns across 8 bases. V shed 6 bases and J 0 bases; nucleotides not matched to a gene: 7. Germline lookup yields CDR1 SGHTA and CDR2 FQGNSA. The CDR3 has 15 residues. The chain's CDR3 is CASRPAGTSSYEQYF. The CDR3 DNA reads as TGTGCCAGCAGGCCTGCAGGGACTAGCTCCTACGAGCAGTACTTC.

The J gene is TRBJ2-3, the V gene TRBV9, with D tentatively TRBD2 (5 bases). The CDR3 is made up of 14 amino acids. V gave up 0 bases and J gave up 1 base, with 6 bases separating them. Germline lookup yields CDR1 SGDLS and CDR2 YYNGEE. CDR3 loop: CASSVGAGTDTQYF. CDR3 coding DNA: TGTGCCAGCAGCGTAGGAGCGGGCACAGATACGCAGTATTTT.

The V call is TRBV11-2, the J call TRBJ2-7, with 10 bases lining up with TRBD2. CDR3 length: 15 residues. Losses at the gene ends were 3 bases for V and 5 bases for J; bases not matched to a gene: 7. Germline CDR1 and CDR2: SGHAT and FQNNGV. The CDR3 sequence: CASSFLAGGNDEQYF. The CDR3 DNA reads as TGTGCCAGCAGCTTCTTAGCGGGAGGAAATGACGAGCAGTACTTC.

This chain uses TRBV6-5 with TRBJ2-7; D may be TRBD1 (6 bases). The CDR3 is 12 residues long. CDR1 is MNHEY and CDR2 is SVGAGI in the germline V gene. Trimming left V 5 bases short and J 3 bases short, with 8 bases between. The DNA for the CDR3 is TGTGCCAGCAGTCCAGGGGACTACGAGCAGTACTTC. Its protein is CASSPGDYEQYF.

The CDR3 region has the DNA TGTGCCAGCACCATAAAGGAGGGGCGACTAGCGGGACGGGGGACGGATACGCAGTATTTT. It translates to CASTIKEGRLAGRGTDTQYF. This rearrangement joins TRBV6-4 to TRBJ2-3; 11 nucleotides match TRBD2. Trimming at V came to 7 bases and at J to 6 bases, leaving 24 bases not matched to a gene. This CDR3 has 20 residues. Germline values: CDR1 MRHNA, CDR2 SNTAGT.

The chain is built from TRBV2 and TRBJ2-5; D perhaps matches TRBD1 (5 bases). Trimming removed 6 bases at V and 5 bases at J, with 13 bases between. The CDR3 is made up of 13 amino acids. The germline V gene has CDR1 SNHLY and CDR2 FYNNEI. In DNA, the CDR3 is TGTGCCAGCAGGCAAGACAGACTGGAGACCCAGTACTTC. It codes for CASRQDRLETQYF. Filled out from reference TRBV2 and TRBJ2-5, the complete variable domain reads EPEVTQTPSHQVTQMGQEVILRCVPISNHLYFYWYRQILGQKVEFLVSFYNNEISEKSEIFDDQFSVERPDGSNFTLKIRSTKLEDSAMYFCASRQDRLETQYFGPGTRLLVL.

This sequence joins TRBV28 and TRBJ2-1; 8 bases agree with TRBD2. The germline V gene encodes CDR1 MDHEN and CDR2 SYDVKM. V lost 2 bases to trimming and J lost 7 bases; unmatched junction nucleotides: 10. The CDR3 has 16 residues. In nucleotides, the CDR3 is TGTGCCAGCAGTTTAAGCAGGGTTAGCGGGAAGAATGAGCAGTTCTTC. It yields the protein CASSLSRVSGKNEQFF.

The V and J genes are TRBV6-5 and TRBJ2-7; 9 bases agree with TRBD1. CDR1 and CDR2 (germline): MNHEY, SVGAGI. This CDR3 has 14 residues. After removal of 7 bases from V and 4 bases from J, the junction contained 8 bases not matched to a gene. The CDR3 DNA sequence: TGTGCCAGCATGACTACCGGGACAGGGTACGAGCAGTACTTC. The encoded protein is CASMTTGTGYEQYF.

The CDR3 reads CASSQVGGRASYEQYF. The CDR3 DNA reads as TGTGCCAGCAGCCAAGTGGGCGGGAGGGCCTCCTACGAGCAGTACTTC. V usage is TRBV4-2 and J usage is TRBJ2-7, with 9 bases aligning to TRBD2. In germline, CDR1 is LGHNA, CDR2 YNFKEQ. V was pared by 1 base and J by 0 bases, with 4 bases of the junction left unmatched. The CDR3 consists of 16 residues.

The chain is built from TRBV10-3 and TRBJ2-3; 9 nucleotides match TRBD1. Germline-derived CDR1 and CDR2 are ENHRY and SYGVKD. The CDR3 runs 16 residues. J gave up 8 bases and V 0 bases, and 9 bases lay outside the gene matches. DNA for the CDR3: TGTGCCATCAGTGAGTCGACAGGGGGAACCGCAGGTACGCAGTATTTT. Residues: CAISESTGGTAGTQYF.

V is TRBV5-1 and J is TRBJ2-7; 7 positions agree with TRBD1. CDR1 is SGHRS, CDR2 YFSETQ, per germline. With V trimmed by 4 bases and J by 6 bases, 7 bases remained unmatched. This CDR3 is built from 13 residues. The CDR3 sequence is CASSLDREGEQYF. CDR3 bases: TGCGCCAGCAGCCTAGACAGGGAAGGCGAGCAGTACTTC.

This chain joins TRBV3-1 (or the pseudogene TRBV3-2) and TRBJ2-7, with 8 bases that match TRBD2. Unmatched junction bases numbered 15, after V lost 4 bases and J lost 1 base. From germline, CDR1 is LGHDT and CDR2 YNNKEL (reference sequence). The CDR3 contains 18 residues. The CDR3 spells CASSPQPTIAGGSYEQYF. CDR3 coding DNA: TGTGCCAGCAGCCCCCAACCGACTATTGCGGGAGGTTCCTACGAGCAGTACTTC.

V usage is TRBV29-1 and J usage is TRBJ2-1; the match to TRBD2 covers 7 bases. The germline CDR1 and CDR2 sequences are SQVTM and ANQGSEA. This CDR3 has 14 amino acids. V dropped 7 bases and J dropped 2; count of bases not matched to a gene: 8. As DNA, the CDR3 is TGCAGCGCCGGGAGGCGGGGAGCCTACAATGAGCAGTTCTTC. This encodes CSAGRRGAYNEQFF.

This clone was counted at least ten times. The rearrangement links TRBV6-5 to TRBJ1-6, with D unclear. CDR3 length: 14 amino acids. Germline CDR1 MNHEY, CDR2 SVGAGI. With 0 bases removed from V and 10 bases from J, the gap between germline ends came to 10 bases. This CDR3 is CASSYSVQRSPLHF. DNA of the CDR3: TGTGCCAGCAGTTACTCCGTCCAACGGTCACCCCTCCACTTT.

V gene TRBV28 combines with J gene TRBJ2-7; TRBD2 matches at 9 bases. Unmatched junction bases numbered 12, after V lost 5 bases and J lost 4 bases. CDR3 length: 16 amino acids. Per germline, CDR1 MDHEN and CDR2 SYDVKM. CDR3 residues: CASSQLSSGRLYEQYF. DNA of the CDR3: TGTGCCAGCAGTCAACTCAGCAGCGGGAGGTTATACGAGCAGTACTTC.

This chain uses TRBV6-5 with TRBJ2-7; TRBD1 aligns across 8 bases. CDR3 length: 14 amino acids. Trimming took 6 bases from V and 1 from J; bases not matched to a gene: 5. Germline assignment: CDR1 MNHEY and CDR2 SVGAGI. The CDR3 sequence: CASRKDRGSYEQYF. CDR3 coding DNA: TGTGCCAGCAGGAAAGACAGGGGATCCTACGAGCAGTACTTC.

This clone was seen more than once but under ten times. Here the CDR3 DNA reads TGCGCCAGCAGCGCTACTAGCGGTTCTTACAATGAGCAGTTCTTC. Residues: CASSATSGSYNEQFF. The rearrangement links TRBV4-1 to TRBJ2-1; 8 bases fit TRBD2. This CDR3 spans 15 amino acids. In germline, CDR1 is MGHRA, CDR2 YSYEKL. V dropped 5 bases and J dropped 4; count of bases not matched to a gene: 7.

The V call is TRBV11-2, the J call TRBJ2-5; no definite D call. V dropped 3 bases and J dropped 2 bases, with 7 bases sitting between them. CDR1 and CDR2 (germline): SGHAT, FQNNGV. This CDR3 has 13 amino acids. The CDR3 DNA reads as TGTGCCAGCAGCTTTCGGTTTCAAGAGACCCAGTACTTC. As protein: CASSFRFQETQYF.

The chain joins TRBV18 to TRBJ1-1, with D possibly matching TRBD1 (6 bases). CDR3 length equals 13 residues. The V gene's germline CDR1 is KGHSH and CDR2 LQKENI. With 6 bases removed from V and 6 bases from J, the gap between germline ends came to 14 bases. The CDR3 region is CASSQYREPEAFF. The CDR3 bases are TGTGCCAGCTCGCAATACAGGGAGCCTGAAGCTTTCTTT.

V gene TRBV11-2 combines with J gene TRBJ2-3, with D tentatively TRBD2 (5 bases). V gave up 1 base and J gave up 3 bases, with 14 bases separating them. Germline V gene data show CDR1 as SGHAT and CDR2 as FQNNGV. The CDR3 totals 16 residues. The CDR3 region is CASSLGSLWTTDTQYF. The CDR3 DNA follows: TGTGCCAGCAGCTTAGGCTCTTTGTGGACTACAGATACGCAGTATTTT.

J is TRBJ2-1 and V is TRBV7-2; 13 nucleotides align to TRBD2. V shed 4 bases, J shed 8 bases, and the junction held 5 bases outside the gene matches. CDR3 length: 15 residues. Per the germline V gene, CDR1 is SGHTA and CDR2 is FQGNSA. As DNA, the CDR3 is TGTGCCAGCAGCTGGACTAGCGGGAGTATCTATGAGCAGTTCTTC. This encodes CASSWTSGSIYEQFF. The full variable domain, with the rest looked up from reference TRBV7-2 and TRBJ2-1, is GAGVSQSPSNKVTEKGKDVELRCDPISGHTALYWYRQSLGQGLEFLIYFQGNSAPDKSGLPSDRFSAERTGGSVSTLTIQRTQQEDSAVYLCASSWTSGSIYEQFFGPGTRLTVL.

The genes are TRBV13 and TRBJ2-7; a possible D gene is TRBD1 (5 bases). There are 14 residues in the CDR3. The germline V and J ends were trimmed by 0 bases and 6 bases, with 12 bases remaining between them. CDR1 is PRHDT, CDR2 FYEKMQ, per germline (reference sequence). Here the CDR3 DNA reads TGTGCCAGCAGCTTAGGAGGGAATAGGGGCGAGCAGTACTTC. As protein: CASSLGGNRGEQYF. The full variable domain, in which reference TRBV13 and TRBJ2-7 provide the parts outside the CDR3, is AAGVIQSPRHLIKEKRETATLKCYPIPRHDTVYWYQQGPGQDPQFLISFYEKMQSDKGSIPDRFSAQQFSDYHSELNMSSLELGDSALYFCASSLGGNRGEQYFGPGTRLTVT.

This rearrangement joins TRBV13 to TRBJ2-1; TRBD2 agrees at 12 bases. Germline values: CDR1 PRHDT, CDR2 FYEKMQ (reference sequence). The J segment lost 8 bases and the V segment lost 1 base, leaving 6 bases of the junction unmatched. The CDR3 is made up of 16 amino acids. The CDR3 here is CASSLATTSGSHEQFF. The CDR3 nucleotides read TGTGCCAGCAGCTTAGCTACGACTAGCGGGAGCCATGAGCAGTTCTTC.